This T cell receptor (beta chain) was captured by sequencing in a study of cytotoxic CD8 clonotypes in ibrutinib-treated CLL. Findings and caveats of the study: Sustained-remission patients were sampled at different times than progressing patients were. Clonality was higher at ibrutinib response and returned toward baseline at progression.

J gave up 3 bases and V 7 bases, and 6 bases lay outside the gene matches. The CDR3 runs 13 residues. Per germline, CDR1 SGHAT and CDR2 FQNNGV. Sequenced by immunoSEQ multiplex PCR; TCRdb stores in-frame clones only, minus some. Of hundreds of thousands of clones listed, around four fifths are singletons. Remarks on this clone: Its antigen is unidentified.

The clonotype comes from a human donor with chronic lymphocytic leukemia. V and J are TRBV11-2 and TRBJ2-7; TRBD1 matches 7 bases. The sequences come from PBMCs, collected before ibrutinib treatment. The CDR3 here is CASTLGGYYEQYF. The CDR3 region has the DNA TGTGCCAGCACCCTAGGGGGCTACTACGAGCAGTACTTC. Based on the CDR3 plus reference TRBV11-2 and TRBJ2-7, the full variable domain is EAGVAQSPRYKIIEKRQSVAFWCNPISGHATLYWYQQILGQGPKLLIQFQNNGVVDDSQLPKDRFSAERLKGVDSTLKIQPAKLEDSAVYLCASTLGGYYEQYFGPGTRLTVT.